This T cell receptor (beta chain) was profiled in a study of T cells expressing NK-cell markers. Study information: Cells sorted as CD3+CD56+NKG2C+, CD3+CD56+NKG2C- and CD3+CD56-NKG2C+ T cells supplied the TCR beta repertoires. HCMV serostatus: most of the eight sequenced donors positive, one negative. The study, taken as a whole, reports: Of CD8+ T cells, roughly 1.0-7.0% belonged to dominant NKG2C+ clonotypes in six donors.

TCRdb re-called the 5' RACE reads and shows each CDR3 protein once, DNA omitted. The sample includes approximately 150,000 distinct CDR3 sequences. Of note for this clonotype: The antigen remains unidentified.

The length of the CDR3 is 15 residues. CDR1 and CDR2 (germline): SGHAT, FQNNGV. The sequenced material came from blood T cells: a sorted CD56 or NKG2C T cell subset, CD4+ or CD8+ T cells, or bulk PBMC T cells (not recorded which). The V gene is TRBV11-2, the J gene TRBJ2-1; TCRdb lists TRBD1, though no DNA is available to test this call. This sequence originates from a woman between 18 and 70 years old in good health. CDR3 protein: CASSLGQGAGNEQFF.